Sequencing of this TCR beta chain was carried out in a study of cytomegalovirus exposure and HLA in healthy donors. There are 15 residues in the CDR3. CDR1 is MNHEY, CDR2 SMNVEV, per germline (reference sequence). Trimming took 4 bases from V and 9 from J; bases not matched to a gene: 15. Findings of the study overall: In an earlier analysis, most TCR beta V segments were productive about 87% or about 30% of the time. TRBV6-2, TRBV6-3 and other indistinguishable V segments were excluded.

PCR amplification relied on 60 Vbeta primers (plus 13 Jbeta primers). Generated by immunoSEQ multiplex PCR, the TCRdb table keeps only in-frame clones and is missing some. The table lists approximately 70,000 clones, 60% to 70% of them singletons. A note on this clone: The antigen remains undetermined.

Sequenced: PBMCs. The sequence derives from a man aged 35 to 55 in good health and CMV-seropositive. The V call is TRBV27, the J call TRBJ2-7, with TRBD1 matching 7 bases. The CDR3 here is CASSSQGTGVGGQYF. In DNA, the CDR3 is TGTGCCAGCAGTTCTCAAGGAACAGGGGTCGGTGGGCAGTACTTC.